These 19 T cell receptor beta chains originate from one sample sequenced in a study of blood T cell repertoires in COVID-19. Assay used: immunoSEQ multiplex PCR; TCRdb lists only in-frame clones, some missing. Here the sample spans 140,000 to 150,000 clones, about four fifths being singletons. The sample taken for sequencing was PBMCs or T cells enriched from blood (not recorded which). Receptor source: a woman aged 45-59 years who had been exposed to COVID-19.

The chain joins TRBV11-3 to TRBJ2-1; 12 nucleotides line up with TRBD2. Germline V gene lookup returns CDR1 SGHNT and CDR2 YENEEA. Trimming removed 5 bases from V and 0 bases from J; junction bases left unmatched: 5. This CDR3 is 17 amino acids long. CDR3 in DNA: TGTGCCAGCAGCATAGGGACTAGCGGGTTCTCCTACAATGAGCAGTTCTTC. Its protein product is CASSIGTSGFSYNEQFF.

The chain uses TRBV19 and TRBJ1-2, with a tentative D call TRBD1 (5 bases). The V and J ends lost 4 bases and 6 bases respectively, with 9 bases between them. The CDR3 is 12 residues long. CDR1 and CDR2 (germline): LNHDA, SQIVND (reference sequence). The CDR3 region is CASSSRGDGYTF. DNA of the CDR3: TGTGCCAGTAGTAGTCGGGGGGATGGCTACACCTTC. Combining the CDR3 with reference TRBV19 and TRBJ1-2 gives the whole variable domain DGGITQSPKYLFRKEGQNVTLSCEQNLNHDAMYWYRQDPGQGLRLIYYSQIVNDFQKGDIAEGYSVSREKKESFPLTVTSAQKNPTAFYLCASSSRGDGYTFGSGTRLTVV.

The chain joins TRBV5-4 to TRBJ2-3; 8 bases map to TRBD2. V trimming: 0 bases; J trimming: 3 bases; junction bases outside the gene matches: 3. The CDR3 runs to 15 residues. CDR1 is SGHNT, CDR2 YYREEE, per germline (reference sequence). CDR3 region: CASSLGGGPTDTQYF. Written as DNA, the CDR3 is TGTGCCAGCAGCTTGGGCGGGGGGCCTACAGATACGCAGTATTTT.

The chain is built from TRBV6-6 and TRBJ2-3; TRBD1 matches 10 bases. After removal of 9 bases from V and 5 bases from J, the junction contained 11 bases not matched to a gene. Germline assignment: CDR1 MNHNY and CDR2 SVGAGI (reference sequence). This CDR3 has 15 residues. For the CDR3, the DNA is TGTGCCAGTAGACTCCGGGACAGGGGCAGAGATACGCAGTATTTT. It specifies CASRLRDRGRDTQYF.

This sequence joins TRBV10-3 and TRBJ2-7; perhaps TRBD1 as D (6 bases). Between the trimmed V and J ends, which lost 6 bases and 0 bases, there was a span of 12 bases. The CDR3 is 14 amino acids. Per the germline V gene, CDR1 is ENHRY and CDR2 is SYGVKD. CDR3 in amino acids: CAIRPDRSSYEQYF. For the CDR3, the DNA is TGTGCCATCAGACCCGACAGGAGCTCCTACGAGCAGTACTTC.

The genes are TRBV7-9 and TRBJ2-5; 11 bases match TRBD2. Germline V CDR1 and CDR2: SEHNR, FQNEAQ (reference sequence). The ends lost 3 bases at V and 5 bases at J; junction bases unmatched: 5. This CDR3 region has 15 residues. The CDR3 here is CASSFPSGRKETQYF. For the CDR3, the DNA is TGTGCCAGCAGCTTCCCTAGCGGGAGGAAGGAGACCCAGTACTTC.

The rearrangement joins TRBV19 to TRBJ2-3; 12 bases fit TRBD2. Germline assignment: CDR1 LNHDA and CDR2 SQIVND (reference sequence). The V segment lost 5 bases and the J segment 4 bases; nucleotides outside the gene matches: 7. The CDR3 contains 16 residues. The CDR3 DNA is TGTGCCAGTAGTCGGGCTAGCGGGGGGGCGCCAGATACGCAGTATTTT. This encodes CASSRASGGAPDTQYF.

The J gene is TRBJ2-1, the V gene TRBV19, with unresolved D. Germline values: CDR1 LNHDA, CDR2 SQIVND (reference sequence). Trimming removed 6 bases at V and 8 bases at J, with 17 bases between. This CDR3 is built from 14 residues. The CDR3: CASSPGRTRDEQFF. The CDR3 DNA follows: TGTGCCAGTAGCCCCGGCCGAACTCGGGATGAGCAGTTCTTC.

The chain uses TRBV20-1 and TRBJ1-1; tentatively, D is TRBD1 (6 bases). The CDR3 has 13 residues. In germline, CDR1 is DFQATT, CDR2 SNEGSKA (reference sequence). V lost 3 bases and J lost 3, with 11 bases in between. DNA of the CDR3: TGCAGTGCTAGTTACAGGGCGGACACTGAAGCTTTCTTT. The encoded protein is CSASYRADTEAFF.

V usage is TRBV7-9 and J usage is TRBJ1-2; D gene ambiguous. CDR3 length: 12 amino acids. Germline loops: CDR1 SEHNR, CDR2 FQNEAQ (reference sequence). V was shortened by 6 bases and J by 6 bases, with 11 bases between the two germline ends. CDR3 nucleotide sequence: TGTGCCAGCAGGAACGCGGGGAATGGCTACACCTTC. Its protein product is CASRNAGNGYTF.

The chain joins TRBV6-5 to TRBJ1-6, with 7 nucleotides matching TRBD1. Losses at the gene ends were 6 bases for V and 7 bases for J; bases not matched to a gene: 3. This CDR3 comprises 13 residues. Germline CDR1 is MNHEY and CDR2 is SVGAGI. The CDR3 nucleotides read TGTGCCAGCAGCCGGGACAGAAATTCACCCCTCCACTTT. Its protein product is CASSRDRNSPLHF.

The chain links TRBV5-1 to TRBJ2-7; 11 bases agree with TRBD1. CDR3 length equals 17 residues. Per the germline V gene, CDR1 is SGHRS and CDR2 is YFSETQ. The trim removed 1 base at V and 0 bases at J, leaving 6 bases unmatched. Written as DNA, the CDR3 is TGCGCCAGCAGCTTGCCCCTCGGACAGGGGGCCTCCTACGAGCAGTACTTC. It yields the protein CASSLPLGQGASYEQYF.

This clone showed up just once. The chain links TRBV19 to TRBJ2-3, with D hard to call. The CDR3 totals 16 residues. CDR1 and CDR2 (germline): LNHDA, SQIVND (reference sequence). V was trimmed by 1 base and J by 0 bases, leaving 11 bases between them. In DNA form, the CDR3 reads TGTGCCAGTAGTATAGGGGCAGCCTCTAGCACAGATACGCAGTATTTT. This sequence encodes CASSIGAASSTDTQYF.

The chain combines TRBV6-5 with TRBJ1-5; D is perhaps TRBD1 (5 bases). Germline CDR1 reads MNHEY; CDR2 reads SVGAGI. V lost 6 bases, J lost 1 base, and 13 bases lay in between. This CDR3 has 15 residues. In nucleotides, the CDR3 is TGTGCCAGCAGACCGCCGGGGGGGAGCAATCAGCCCCAGCATTTT. It translates to CASRPPGGSNQPQHF.

The rearrangement joins TRBV5-1 to TRBJ2-1, with D hard to call. The CDR3 length is 11 residues. CDR1 and CDR2 (germline): SGHRS, YFSETQ. V shed 4 bases and J shed 6 bases, with 5 bases lying between them. The CDR3 loop is CASSLGNEQFF. CDR3 nucleotides: TGCGCCAGCAGCCTAGGCAATGAGCAGTTCTTC. The whole variable domain, filled in from reference TRBV5-1 and TRBJ2-1, reads KAGVTQTPRYLIKTRGQQVTLSCSPISGHRSVSWYQQTPGQGLQFLFEYFSETQRNKGNFPGRFSGRQFSNSRSEMNVSTLELGDSALYLCASSLGNEQFFGPGTRLTVL.

Sample share makes this clone medium-sized. V usage is TRBV21-1 and J usage is TRBJ2-2; the table's TRBD2 call for D was not verified on the DNA. TRBV21-1 is a recognized pseudogene. The CDR3 spans 18 residues. The CDR3 coding sequence is TGTGCCAGCCAAGAGGAAGTTACCAGTTTAGGATCCACCGGGGAGCTGTTTTTT. This translates into CASQEEVTSLGSTGELFF.

The chain uses TRBV5-5 and TRBJ2-7; 8 bases fit TRBD1. The trim removed 3 bases at V and 4 bases at J, leaving 9 bases unmatched. Germline V lookup: CDR1 SGHKS, CDR2 YYEKEE (reference sequence). The length of the CDR3 is 15 residues. The CDR3 coding sequence is TGTGCCAGCAGCTACCATCCGGGACAGGAGTACGAGCAGTACTTC. Translated: CASSYHPGQEYEQYF.

The chain joins TRBV18 to TRBJ2-5; TRBD1 aligns across 8 bases. The CDR3 sequence is 15 residues long. V shed 0 bases and J 5 bases; nucleotides not matched to a gene: 5. CDR1 is KGHSH and CDR2 is LQKENI in the germline V gene. The CDR3 here is CASSPPGRGRETQYF. CDR3 nucleotides: TGTGCCAGCTCACCACCGGGCAGGGGGCGCGAGACCCAGTACTTC. The entire variable domain, with the rest obtained from reference TRBV18 and TRBJ2-5, is as follows: NAGVMQNPRHLVRRRGQEARLRCSPMKGHSHVYWYRQLPEEGLKFMVYLQKENIIDESGMPKERFSAEFPKEGPSILRIQQVVRGDSAAYFCASSPPGRGRETQYFGPGTRLLVL.

The CDR3 nucleotides are TGTGCCAGCAGCTTACGACCGGGAACTTACACCGGGGAGCTGTTTTTT. Residues: CASSLRPGTYTGELFF. The chain recombines TRBV11-2 with TRBJ2-2; TRBD2 is a possible D gene (5 bases). CDR3 length: 16 amino acids. CDR1 and CDR2 from the germline V gene are SGHAT and FQNNGV. Trimming stripped 2 bases from V and 3 bases from J, with 13 bases between.